One sample yielded the 27 T cell receptor beta chains listed below, sequenced in a study of T cell changes during pregnancy in multiple sclerosis. Libraries were prepared by immunoSEQ multiplex PCR; TCRdb keeps only in-frame clonotypes and omits some of them. The table has tens of thousands of clones, around 90% seen once. Specimen: CD4+ T cells from peripheral blood mononuclear cells, collected in the first trimester of pregnancy. The receptors shown here come from a female donor with multiple sclerosis, enrolled in a pregnancy study.

The chain has TRBV25-1 and TRBJ2-1; the match to TRBD2 covers 10 bases. Germline values: CDR1 MGHDK, CDR2 SYGVNS. The junction had 6 bases not matched to a gene; V was cut back by 8 bases and J by 5 bases. The length of the CDR3 is 14 residues. CDR3: CASRVAGGDNEQFF. In DNA, the CDR3 is TGTGCCAGCCGGGTAGCGGGGGGTGACAATGAGCAGTTCTTC.

The chain recombines TRBV19 with TRBJ1-5; D possibly corresponds to TRBD1 (6 bases). Germline V gene sequence: CDR1 LNHDA, CDR2 SQIVND (reference sequence). Trimming cost V 7 bases and J 1 base, with 11 bases left between them. The CDR3 is 14 amino acids. Written as DNA, the CDR3 is TGTGCCAGTATTTCAGGGGCGAGCAATCAGCCCCAGCATTTT. This gives the protein CASISGASNQPQHF.

DNA of the CDR3: TGTGCCAGTAGTATTGGGCTCATGAACACTGAAGCTTTCTTT. Translating gives CASSIGLMNTEAFF. V usage is TRBV19 and J usage is TRBJ1-1; D is unclear. The germline V gene has CDR1 LNHDA and CDR2 SQIVND (reference sequence). The CDR3 length is 14 residues. The V end was cut by 3 bases, the J end by 0 bases, with 8 bases between.

The CDR3 nucleotides read TGTGCCAGCAGCTTACCCGCCGGGACTAGCGGCGGGGGTGAGCAGTTCTTC. Translation: CASSLPAGTSGGGEQFF. The chain employs TRBV7-3 and TRBJ2-1, with 11 bases that match TRBD2. After removal of 2 bases from V and 9 bases from J, the junction contained 12 bases not matched to a gene. The germline V gene encodes CDR1 SGHTA and CDR2 FQGTGA. The CDR3 has 17 amino acids. Full variable domain (outside the CDR3, taken from reference TRBV7-3 and TRBJ2-1): GAGVSQTPSNKVTEKGKYVELRCDPISGHTALYWYRQSLGQGPEFLIYFQGTGAADDSGLPNDRFFAVRPEGSVSTLKIQRTERGDSAVYLCASSLPAGTSGGGEQFFGPGTRLTVL.

The rearrangement uses TRBV11-2 and TRBJ1-6, with D hard to call. With 1 base removed from V and 4 bases from J, the gap between germline ends came to 8 bases. The CDR3 covers 15 residues. Germline CDR1 and CDR2: SGHAT and FQNNGV. The CDR3 reads CASSLGAGYNSPLHF. In nucleotides, the CDR3 is TGTGCCAGCAGCTTAGGGGCCGGTTATAATTCACCCCTCCACTTT.

The V gene is TRBV5-1, the J gene TRBJ1-4, with 10 bases lining up with TRBD1. Trimming cost V 4 bases and J 4 bases; bases outside gene matches: 10. The germline gives CDR1 SGHRS, CDR2 YFSETQ. The CDR3 has 17 amino acids. CDR3 nucleotides: TGCGCCAGCAGCAAGGACAGGGGGAACTCAAATAATGAAAAACTGTTTTTT. Its translation is CASSKDRGNSNNEKLFF.

This chain uses TRBV5-1 with TRBJ2-7, with 8 bases that match TRBD1. Trimming at V came to 0 bases and at J to 5 bases, leaving 13 bases not matched to a gene. The CDR3 length is 17 residues. Germline-derived CDR1 and CDR2 are SGHRS and YFSETQ. CDR3 residues: CASSLGGTGSLWNEQYF. CDR3 DNA: TGCGCCAGCAGCTTGGGAGGGACAGGAAGCCTTTGGAACGAGCAGTACTTC.

The chain uses TRBV5-4 and TRBJ2-7; 10 bases agree with TRBD2. The J segment lost 5 bases and the V segment lost 4 bases, leaving 9 bases of the junction unmatched. Germline CDR1 and CDR2: SGHNT and YYREEE (reference sequence). The CDR3 length is 15 residues. The CDR3, as DNA: TGTGCCAGCAGCCCCCGGATAGCGGGAGGAAACGAGCAGTACTTC. Amino acids: CASSPRIAGGNEQYF.

The sample holds a few counts of this clone. Distinct nucleotide sequences in the sample also encode this CDR3. V and J are TRBV19 and TRBJ1-1; D perhaps matches TRBD1 (6 bases). V shed 5 bases and J shed 3 bases, with 13 bases lying between them. Germline-derived CDR1 and CDR2 are LNHDA and SQIVND (reference sequence). The CDR3 sequence is 14 residues long. DNA for the CDR3: TGTGCCAGTAGTCCCAGGGGCGAGGACACTGAAGCTTTCTTT. Its protein product is CASSPRGEDTEAFF.

For the CDR3, the DNA is TGTGCCATCAGTGAGGGGGCCGTCAATGAGCAGTTCTTC. Translated, it gives CAISEGAVNEQFF. J is TRBJ2-1 and V is TRBV10-3; perhaps TRBD1 as D (5 bases). V shed 2 bases and J shed 6 bases, with 8 bases lying between them. Per germline, CDR1 ENHRY and CDR2 SYGVKD. The length of the CDR3 is 13 residues.

The rearrangement uses TRBV27 and TRBJ2-7, with 13 bases lining up with TRBD2. V dropped 7 bases and J dropped 2; count of bases not matched to a gene: 5. CDR1 MNHEY and CDR2 SMNVEV come from the germline V gene (reference sequence). This CDR3 contains 15 residues. The DNA for the CDR3 is TGTGCCAGCAAAAGGACTAGCGGGAGCCCCTACGAGCAGTACTTC. Translated, it gives CASKRTSGSPYEQYF.

This chain uses TRBV5-4 with TRBJ1-2, with a tentative D call TRBD1 (6 bases). V was clipped by 2 bases and J by 4 bases, with 12 bases between them. The CDR3 loop spans 14 amino acids. Germline V gene sequence: CDR1 SGHNT, CDR2 YYREEE (reference sequence). CDR3 protein: CASSFNPGVYGYTF. As DNA, the CDR3 is TGTGCCAGCAGCTTTAACCCAGGGGTCTATGGCTACACCTTC.

In DNA form, the CDR3 reads TGTGCCAGCAGCTTAGCGTTGACAGGGGAGGGGGAGACCCAGTACTTC. It yields the protein CASSLALTGEGETQYF. V gene TRBV7-9 combines with J gene TRBJ2-5; maybe TRBD1 (8 bases). Trimming left V 0 bases short and J 5 bases short, with 16 bases between. This CDR3 comprises 16 residues. CDR1 is SEHNR, CDR2 FQNEAQ, per germline (reference sequence). Using reference TRBV7-9 and TRBJ2-5 for the parts outside the CDR3, the full variable domain is DTGVSQNPRHKITKRGQNVTFRCDPISEHNRLYWYRQTLGQGPEFLTYFQNEAQLEKSRLLSDRFSAERPKGSFSTLEIQRTEQGDSAMYLCASSLALTGEGETQYFGPGTRLLVL.

The CDR3, as DNA: TGTGCCAGCTCACCACGATCTATCTCTGGAAACACCATATATTTT. Translation: CASSPRSISGNTIYF. The chain carries TRBV18 and TRBJ1-3, with D unclear. V was shortened by 1 base and J by 0 bases, with 7 bases between the two germline ends. Per germline, CDR1 KGHSH and CDR2 LQKENI. The CDR3 sequence is 15 residues long.

This clone has just a few counts. The chain couples TRBV18 to TRBJ1-5, with TRBD1 as a possible D gene (5 bases). Trimming stripped 5 bases from V and 1 base from J, with 15 bases between. The CDR3 runs 16 residues. The germline CDR1 and CDR2 sequences are KGHSH and LQKENI. The CDR3 region is CASSVGGAGSNQPQHF. CDR3 DNA sequence: TGTGCCAGCTCAGTCGGAGGGGCAGGGAGCAATCAGCCCCAGCATTTT.

The chain employs TRBV10-1 and TRBJ2-2; 8 nucleotides line up with TRBD1. V lost 6 bases, J lost 0 bases, and 3 bases stayed unmatched. The germline V gene has CDR1 WNHNN and CDR2 SYGVQD (reference sequence). This CDR3 contains 15 residues. The CDR3 region has the DNA TGCGCCAGCAGGGCAGGGGGCTCGAACACCGGGGAGCTGTTTTTT. Protein: CASRAGGSNTGELFF.

The J gene is TRBJ2-1, the V gene TRBV19; 14 bases map to TRBD2. Germline CDR1 is LNHDA and CDR2 is SQIVND (reference sequence). The CDR3 is 15 amino acids. Trimming took 4 bases from V and 6 from J; bases not matched to a gene: 2. The CDR3 region has the DNA TGTGCCAGTAGTAAGGGACTAGCGGGGGCCAATGAGCAGTTCTTC. Translation: CASSKGLAGANEQFF.

The V gene is TRBV21-1, the J gene TRBJ2-1; TRBD2, the table's D call, lacks a check against the DNA. TRBV21-1 is noted as a pseudogene. The CDR3 consists of 17 residues. DNA for the CDR3: TGTGCCAGCAGCAAAGAGTTAGGGGGGGCCTCCTACAATGAGCAGTTCTTC. Translated, it gives CASSKELGGASYNEQFF.

The chain joins TRBV6-1 to TRBJ2-3; 8 bases map to TRBD2. The V and J ends lost 2 bases and 2 bases, in that order; junction bases with no gene match: 9. From germline, CDR1 is MNHNS and CDR2 SASEGT. The CDR3 contains 17 residues. Here the CDR3 reads CASSEYGLAGYTDTQYF. As DNA, the CDR3 is TGTGCCAGCAGTGAATACGGTCTAGCGGGCTACACAGATACGCAGTATTTT.

V gene TRBV28 combines with J gene TRBJ1-4; D possibly corresponds to TRBD1 (6 bases). V was trimmed by 6 bases and J by 4 bases, leaving 18 bases between them. The CDR3 extends over 16 amino acids. Germline lookup yields CDR1 MDHEN and CDR2 SYDVKM. The CDR3 protein is CASSPLGGGLNEKLFF. CDR3 in DNA: TGTGCCAGCAGCCCTTTGGGGGGGGGCCTTAATGAAAAACTGTTTTTT.

The chain combines TRBV10-3 with TRBJ2-1; D is unclear. V dropped 3 bases and J dropped 0 bases, with 12 bases sitting between them. The CDR3 consists of 16 residues. CDR1 is ENHRY, CDR2 SYGVKD, per germline. For the CDR3, the DNA is TGTGCCATCAGTGAAGCTCCTTCGAGCTCCTACAATGAGCAGTTCTTC. It encodes CAISEAPSSSYNEQFF.

This sequence joins TRBV18 and TRBJ1-1; 10 bases are shared with TRBD1. The germline V gene has CDR1 KGHSH and CDR2 LQKENI. The V gene end was trimmed by 3 bases and the J gene end by 2 bases; junction bases not matched to a gene: 6. The CDR3 extends over 16 amino acids. The chain's CDR3 is CASSPTGDRGNTEAFF. The CDR3 DNA is TGTGCCAGCTCACCGACTGGGGACAGGGGAAACACTGAAGCTTTCTTT.

The V and J genes are TRBV5-4 and TRBJ2-1, with a weak D call TRBD2 (6 bases). This CDR3 has 13 amino acids. In germline, CDR1 is SGHNT, CDR2 YYREEE (reference sequence). The germline V and J ends were trimmed by 4 bases and 6 bases, with 11 bases remaining between them. CDR3 DNA: TGTGCCAGCAGCGCTGCGGGGTTCAATGAGCAGTTCTTC. Its protein is CASSAAGFNEQFF. Filled out from reference TRBV5-4 and TRBJ2-1, the complete variable domain reads ETGVTQSPTHLIKTRGQQVTLRCSSQSGHNTVSWYQQALGQGPQFIFQYYREEENGRGNFPPRFSGLQFPNYSSELNVNALELDDSALYLCASSAAGFNEQFFGPGTRLTVL.

CDR3 DNA sequence: TGTGCCAGCAGTTCCCGGGGACAGGTGAACACTGAAGCTTTCTTT. Its protein product is CASSSRGQVNTEAFF. The gene calls are TRBV27 and TRBJ1-1; 8 positions agree with TRBD1. The CDR3 has 15 amino acids. From germline, CDR1 is MNHEY and CDR2 SMNVEV (reference sequence). The ends lost 4 bases at V and 0 bases at J; junction bases unmatched: 4.

V is TRBV11-2 and J is TRBJ2-2; weak D call: TRBD1 (5 bases). The CDR3 has 16 residues. CDR1 is SGHAT, CDR2 FQNNGV, per germline. Trimming stripped 1 base from V and 7 bases from J, with 16 bases between. The CDR3 spells CASSLGRRVRSGELFF. DNA for the CDR3: TGTGCCAGCAGCTTAGGGCGCAGGGTTCGAAGCGGGGAGCTGTTTTTT. The full variable domain, completed using reference TRBV11-2 and TRBJ2-2, is EAGVAQSPRYKIIEKRQSVAFWCNPISGHATLYWYQQILGQGPKLLIQFQNNGVVDDSQLPKDRFSAERLKGVDSTLKIQPAKLEDSAVYLCASSLGRRVRSGELFFGEGSRLTVL.

The CDR3 DNA follows: TGCAGCGTTATTGGACAGGGGAGCTCCTACGAGCAGTACTTC. Protein product: CSVIGQGSSYEQYF. The chain is built from TRBV29-1 and TRBJ2-7, with 9 bases identical to TRBD1. Per germline, CDR1 SQVTM and CDR2 ANQGSEA. The CDR3 is 14 residues long. The V and J ends lost 5 bases and 0 bases, in that order; junction bases with no gene match: 5.

The V gene is TRBV28, the J gene TRBJ1-5, with unresolved D. Trimming left V 6 bases short and J 4 bases short, with 13 bases between. The CDR3 covers 14 residues. CDR1 and CDR2 from the germline V gene are MDHEN and SYDVKM. CDR3 coding DNA: TGTGCCAGCAGCCTCGGAGGTACGAATCAGCCCCAGCATTTT. Translated: CASSLGGTNQPQHF.